These 5 T cell receptor beta chains came from one sample sequenced in a study of radiotherapy plus CTLA-4 blockade in lung cancer. Generated by immunoSEQ multiplex PCR, the TCRdb table keeps only in-frame clones and is missing some. The sample records 64,000 or so clones, approximately 68% being singletons. Sequenced here: peripheral blood, sampled from a patient treated with radiotherapy plus ipilimumab. The receptors stem from a human donor with non-small cell lung cancer whose response to radiotherapy plus ipilimumab could not be evaluated.

The chain's CDR3 is CASSYVLGGLPYEQYF. The CDR3 nucleotides read TGTGCCAGCAGTTACGTTTTGGGAGGACTTCCCTACGAGCAGTACTTC. The V call is TRBV6-5, the J call TRBJ2-5, with D perhaps TRBD2 (6 bases). The end of the DNA aligns better with TRBJ2-7, so the J call may be wrong. The CDR3 length is 16 residues. Looked up from germline, CDR1 is MNHEY and CDR2 is SVGAGI.

This clone was counted a single time. The chain carries TRBV29-1 and TRBJ1-1, with D tentatively TRBD1 (6 bases). Trimming pared 0 bases from V and 1 base from J, leaving 12 bases between. Germline lookup yields CDR1 SQVTM and CDR2 ANQGSEA. This CDR3 comprises 15 residues. This CDR3 is CSVEDRRGTNTEAFF. In DNA form, the CDR3 reads TGCAGCGTTGAAGATCGCAGGGGTACGAACACTGAAGCTTTCTTT. The whole variable domain, remainder taken from reference TRBV29-1 and TRBJ1-1, is SAVISQKPSRDICQRGTSLTIQCQVDSQVTMMFWYRQQPGQSLTLIATANQGSEATYESGFVIDKFPISRPNLTFSTLTVSNMSPEDSSIYLCSVEDRRGTNTEAFFGQGTRLTVV.

The gene calls are TRBV19 and TRBJ1-1; 8 bases fit TRBD1. The V segment lost 6 bases and the J segment 4 bases; nucleotides outside the gene matches: 4. CDR1 LNHDA and CDR2 SQIVND come from the germline V gene (reference sequence). CDR3 length equals 13 residues. The CDR3: CASRGQVSTEAFF. DNA of the CDR3: TGTGCCAGTAGGGGACAGGTAAGCACTGAAGCTTTCTTT.

This chain connects TRBV18 to TRBJ2-2; possible D gene TRBD2, 5 bases. The CDR3 is 16 amino acids. Germline V gene lookup returns CDR1 KGHSH and CDR2 LQKENI. V was clipped by 3 bases and J by 2 bases, with 13 bases between them. CDR3 region: CASSPPGLRNTGELFF. The CDR3 DNA follows: TGTGCCAGCTCACCTCCTGGACTCAGAAACACCGGGGAGCTGTTTTTT.

This chain connects TRBV29-1 to TRBJ2-4; TRBD2 aligns across 10 bases. The CDR3 contains 13 residues. The germline gives CDR1 SQVTM, CDR2 ANQGSEA. V shed 6 bases and J 7 bases; nucleotides not matched to a gene: 6. The CDR3 reads CSVATSGTNIQYF. DNA of the CDR3: TGCAGCGTCGCAACTAGCGGGACGAACATTCAGTACTTC. The full variable domain, with the rest looked up from reference TRBV29-1 and TRBJ2-4, is SAVISQKPSRDICQRGTSLTIQCQVDSQVTMMFWYRQQPGQSLTLIATANQGSEATYESGFVIDKFPISRPNLTFSTLTVSNMSPEDSSIYLCSVATSGTNIQYFGAGTRLSVL.